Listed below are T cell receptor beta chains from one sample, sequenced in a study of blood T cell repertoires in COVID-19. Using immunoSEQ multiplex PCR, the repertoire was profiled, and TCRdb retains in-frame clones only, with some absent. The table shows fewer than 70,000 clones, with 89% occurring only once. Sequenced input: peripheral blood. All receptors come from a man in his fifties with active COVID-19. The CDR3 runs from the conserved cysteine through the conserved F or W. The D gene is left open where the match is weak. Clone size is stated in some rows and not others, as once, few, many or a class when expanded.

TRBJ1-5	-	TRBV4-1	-	TGCGCCAGCAGCCAAGATATCACAGGACCCTATAGCAATCAGCCCCAGCATTTT	CASSQDITGPYSNQPQHF
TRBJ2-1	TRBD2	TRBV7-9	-	TGTGCCAGCAGCTTAGGGCTAGCGGTCGATGAGCAGTTCTTC	CASSLGLAVDEQFF
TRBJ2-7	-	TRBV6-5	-	TGTGCCAGCAGCCGGAGCGGGTCGGCAACCTACGAGCAGTACTTC	CASSRSGSATYEQYF
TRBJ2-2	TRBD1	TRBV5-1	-	TGCGCCAGCAGCGTGAACACAGGGGGCACCGGGGAGCTGTTTTTT	CASSVNTGGTGELFF
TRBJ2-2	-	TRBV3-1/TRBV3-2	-	TGTGCCACCTACCGGACAGAGAACACCGGGGAGCTGTTTTTT	CATYRTENTGELFF
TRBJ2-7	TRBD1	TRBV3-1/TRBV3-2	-	TGTGCCAGCAGCCTCGGACAGGGAGACTACGAGCAGTACTTC	CASSLGQGDYEQYF
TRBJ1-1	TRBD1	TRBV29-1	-	TGCAGCGTGGAGACGGGGCAGGGGGCTGAAGCTTTCTTT	CSVETGQGAEAFF
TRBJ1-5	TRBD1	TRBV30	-	TGTGCCTGGAGTGGTAAGACAGGGGTCAATCAGCCCCAGCATTTT	CAWSGKTGVNQPQHF
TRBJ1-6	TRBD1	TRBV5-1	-	TGCGCCAGCAGTTTGGACGGACAGGGGCAGGGTTCACCCCTCCACTTT	CASSLDGQGQGSPLHF
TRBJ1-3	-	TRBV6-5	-	TGTGCCAGCAGTTACTCATTGAGGCCGAGAGGGAACACCATATATTTT	CASSYSLRPRGNTIYF
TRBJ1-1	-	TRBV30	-	TGTGCCTGGAGTTATATACAGGGTATGACTGAAGCTTTCTTT	CAWSYIQGMTEAFF
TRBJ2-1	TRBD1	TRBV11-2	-	TGTGCCAGCAGCTCCCTGAGGACAGGGGGCGCAAATGAGCAGTTCTTC	CASSSLRTGGANEQFF
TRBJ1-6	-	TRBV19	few	TGTGCCAGCGCCGGGACACCCGATAATTCACCCCTCCACTTT	CASAGTPDNSPLHF
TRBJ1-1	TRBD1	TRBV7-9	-	TGTGCCAGCAGCTTTCAGGGGGAAACTGAAGCTTTCTTT	CASSFQGETEAFF
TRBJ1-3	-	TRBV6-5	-	TGTGCCACCGGGGTTTTTGGGAGATTTAACACCATATATTTT	CATGVFGRFNTIYF
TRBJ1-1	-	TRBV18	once	TGTGCCAGCTCACCCTGGGACATCGATGGTGAAGCTTTCTTT	CASSPWDIDGEAFF
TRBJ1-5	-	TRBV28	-	TGTGCCAGCAGTCAATCGCGGAAGAAAGGTCAGCCCCAGCATTTT	CASSQSRKKGQPQHF
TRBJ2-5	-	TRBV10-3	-	TGTGCCATCAACCGGGACTACCAAGAGACCCAGTACTTC	CAINRDYQETQYF
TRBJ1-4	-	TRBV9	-	TGTGCCAGCAGCCCGAGCCCAAATGAAAAACTGTTTTTT	CASSPSPNEKLFF
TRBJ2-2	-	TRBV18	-	TGTGCCAGCTCACCTAGCAATACCGGGGAGCTGTTTTTT	CASSPSNTGELFF
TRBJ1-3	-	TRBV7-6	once	TGTGCCAGCAGCTTACAGCTCGGGAACACCATATATTTT	CASSLQLGNTIYF
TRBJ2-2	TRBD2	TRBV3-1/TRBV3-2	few	TGTGCCAGCAGCCAAAGGACTAGCGGGAGGAACACCGGGGAGCTGTTTTTT	CASSQRTSGRNTGELFF
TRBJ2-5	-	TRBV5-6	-	TGTGCCAGCAGCTTGGTCCCCGGGACCCAGTACTTC	CASSLVPGTQYF
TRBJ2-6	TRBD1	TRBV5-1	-	TGCGCCAGCAGCTTGTGGGCAGGGGGCACTGGGGCCAACGTCCTGACTTTC	CASSLWAGGTGANVLTF
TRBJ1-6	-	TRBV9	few	TGTGCCAGCAGCTCGGGCTCCTATAATTCACCCCTCCACTTT	CASSSGSYNSPLHF
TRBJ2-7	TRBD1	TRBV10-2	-	TGCGCCAGCAGTGAGACAGGGGGATACGAGCAGTACTTC	CASSETGGYEQYF
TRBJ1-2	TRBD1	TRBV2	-	TGTGCCAGCAGTGAAGTAAGGACAGGAGGAGATGGCTACACCTTC	CASSEVRTGGDGYTF
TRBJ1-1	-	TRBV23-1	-	TGCGCCAGCAGTCAATTATCCGGGTGGAACACTGAAGCTTTCTTT	CASSQLSGWNTEAFF
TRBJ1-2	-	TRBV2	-	TGTGCCAGCAGTGTTGTGCAGAACGCCTATGGCTACACCTTC	CASSVVQNAYGYTF
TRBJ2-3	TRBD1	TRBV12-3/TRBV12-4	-	TGTGCCAGCAGTTCGACAGGGGTGGATACGCAGTATTTT	CASSSTGVDTQYF
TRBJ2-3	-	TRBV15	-	TGTGCCACCAGGGAGACAGGGGAGGGAGATACGCAGTATTTT	CATRETGEGDTQYF
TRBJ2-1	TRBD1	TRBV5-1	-	TGCGCCAGCAGCCTGCGGACAGGATACAATGAGCAGTTCTTC	CASSLRTGYNEQFF
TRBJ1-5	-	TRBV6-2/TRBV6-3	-	TGTGCCAGCAGTTCTGACAGACACAATCAGCCCCAGCATTTT	CASSSDRHNQPQHF
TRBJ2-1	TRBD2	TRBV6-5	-	TGTGCCAGCAGGCGGGGGGCCGGTGAGCAGTTCTTC	CASRRGAGEQFF